Sequencing of this T cell receptor (beta chain) was carried out in a study of human versus mouse CDR3 diversity and MHC coevolution. Trimming removed 5 bases from V and 0 bases from J; junction bases left unmatched: 16. Germline V gene data show CDR1 as SGHVS and CDR2 as FQNEAQ. This CDR3 is 19 amino acids long. Only in-frame clones appear in the TCRdb table, and some are missing; sequencing was by immunoSEQ multiplex PCR. The repertoire consists of some 82,000 clones, with just over 90% occurring once and the leading ten covering around 1.5%. V gene TRBV7-8 combines with J gene TRBJ2-7; 10 positions agree with TRBD2. This receptor was taken from a person between 25 and 75 years old in good health. Sequencing input: naive CD4+ T cells from blood. The subset here: CD45RO-negative CD62L-positive naive CD4 T cells. The CDR3 nucleotides read TGTGCCAGCAGCCCCCGTCTGGCTAGCGGGAGCCGGTTCTCCTACGAGCAGTACTTC. This encodes CASSPRLASGSRFSYEQYF.